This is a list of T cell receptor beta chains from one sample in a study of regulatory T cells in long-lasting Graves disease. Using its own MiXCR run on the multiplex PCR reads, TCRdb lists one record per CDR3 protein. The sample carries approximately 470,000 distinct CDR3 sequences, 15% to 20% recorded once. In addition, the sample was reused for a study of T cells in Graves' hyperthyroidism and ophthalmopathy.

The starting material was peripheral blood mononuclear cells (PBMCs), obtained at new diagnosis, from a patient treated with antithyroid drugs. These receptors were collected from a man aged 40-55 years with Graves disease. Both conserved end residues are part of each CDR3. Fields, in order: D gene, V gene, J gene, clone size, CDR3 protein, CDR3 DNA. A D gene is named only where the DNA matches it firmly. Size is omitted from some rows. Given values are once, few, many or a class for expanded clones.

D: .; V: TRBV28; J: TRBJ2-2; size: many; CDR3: CASSLRSPNTGELFF; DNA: TGTGCCAGCAGTTTAAGGTCGCCGAACACCGGGGAGCTGTTTTTT
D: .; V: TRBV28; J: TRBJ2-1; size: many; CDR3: CASSVPHSNEQFF; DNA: TGTGCCAGCAGTGTCCCCCACAGCAATGAGCAGTTCTTC
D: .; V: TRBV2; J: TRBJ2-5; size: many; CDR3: CASSERGMGETQYF; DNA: TGTGCCAGCAGTGAACGCGGGATGGGAGAGACCCAGTACTTC
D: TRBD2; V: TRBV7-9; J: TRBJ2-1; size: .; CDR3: CASSPESGTSYNEQFF; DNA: TGTGCCAGCAGCCCGGAATCCGGGACTAGCTACAATGAGCAGTTCTTC
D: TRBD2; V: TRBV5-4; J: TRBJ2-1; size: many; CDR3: CASSLGGTSGGLYYNEQFF; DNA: TGTGCCAGCAGCTTGGGAGGGACTAGCGGGGGCCTATACTACAATGAGCAGTTCTTC
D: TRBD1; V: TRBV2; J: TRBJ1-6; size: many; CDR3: CASNPDRGNSPLHF; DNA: TGTGCCAGCAATCCCGACAGGGGGAATTCACCCCTCCACTTT
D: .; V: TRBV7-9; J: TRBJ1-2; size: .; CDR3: CASSLIGRGYTF; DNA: TGTGCCAGCAGCTTAATAGGGCGAGGCTACACCTTC
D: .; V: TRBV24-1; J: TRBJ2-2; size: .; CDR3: CATSDVQGGNTGELFF; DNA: TGTGCCACCAGTGATGTGCAGGGGGGGAACACCGGGGAGCTGTTTTTT
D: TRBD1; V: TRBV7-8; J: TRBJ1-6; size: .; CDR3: CASSLSRGSFNSPLHF; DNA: TGTGCCAGCAGCTTAAGCAGGGGGTCTTTTAATTCACCCCTCCACTTT
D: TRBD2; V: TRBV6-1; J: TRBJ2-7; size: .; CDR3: CASSERISGRFTYEQYF; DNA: TGTGCCAGCAGTGAGAGAATTAGCGGGAGGTTCACCTACGAGCAGTACTTC
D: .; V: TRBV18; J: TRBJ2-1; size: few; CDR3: CASSPPYGGLGEPSYNEQFF; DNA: TGTGCCAGCTCACCACCGTATGGGGGCTTGGGGGAGCCCTCCTACAATGAGCAGTTCTTC
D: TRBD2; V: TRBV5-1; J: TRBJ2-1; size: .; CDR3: CASSLEASGSYNEHFF; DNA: TGCGCCAGCAGCTTGGAGGCTAGCGGGAGCTACAATGAGCATTTCTTC
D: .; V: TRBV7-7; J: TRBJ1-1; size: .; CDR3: CASSQTVNTEAFF; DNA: TGTGCTAGCAGCCAAACCGTGAACACTGAAGCTTTCTTT
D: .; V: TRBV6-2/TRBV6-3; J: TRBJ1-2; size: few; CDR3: CASNHDSYGYGYTF; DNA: TGTGCCAGCAATCACGATAGCTACGGCTATGGCTACACCTTC
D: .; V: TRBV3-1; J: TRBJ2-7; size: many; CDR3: CASSLLGGGFIF; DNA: TGTGCCAGCAGCCTACTGGGGGGGGGCTTTATTTTC
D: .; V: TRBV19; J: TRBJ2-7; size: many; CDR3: CASRGASSYEQYF; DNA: TGTGCCAGTAGGGGAGCCTCTTCCTACGAGCAGTACTTC
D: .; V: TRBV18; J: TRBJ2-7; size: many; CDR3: CASSPTQLSYEQYF; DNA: TGTGCCAGCTCACCCACCCAGCTTTCCTACGAGCAGTACTTC
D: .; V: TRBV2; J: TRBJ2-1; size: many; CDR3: CASSLTSAGDEQFF; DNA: TGTGCCAGCAGTCTGACTAGTGCGGGTGATGAGCAGTTCTTC
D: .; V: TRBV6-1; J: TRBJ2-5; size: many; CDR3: CASSRDLKETQYF; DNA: TGTGCCAGCAGCAGGGATCTGAAAGAGACCCAGTACTTC
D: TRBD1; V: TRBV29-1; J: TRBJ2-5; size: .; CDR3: CSAGRGQGYQETQYF; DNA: TGCAGCGCTGGGCGGGGACAGGGGTACCAAGAGACCCAGTACTTC
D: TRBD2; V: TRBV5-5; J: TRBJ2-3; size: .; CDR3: CASSQPGLAGGPPLTDTQYF; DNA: TGTGCCAGCAGTCAGCCGGGACTAGCGGGAGGGCCGCCCCTCACAGATACGCAGTATTTT
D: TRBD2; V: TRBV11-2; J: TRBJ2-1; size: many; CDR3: CASSWTSGRVYYNEQFF; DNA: TGTGCCAGCAGCTGGACTAGCGGGAGGGTTTACTACAATGAGCAGTTCTTC
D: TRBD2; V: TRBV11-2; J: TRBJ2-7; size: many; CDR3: CASSLLAGTSGVYEQYF; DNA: TGTGCCAGCAGCTTGCTCGCCGGGACTAGCGGGGTCTACGAGCAGTACTTC
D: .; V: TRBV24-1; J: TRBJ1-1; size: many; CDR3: CATSDFGGQDTEAFF; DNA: TGTGCCACCAGTGATTTTGGGGGGCAGGACACTGAAGCTTTCTTT
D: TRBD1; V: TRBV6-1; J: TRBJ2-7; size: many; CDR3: CASRRDRASSYEQYF; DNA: TGTGCCAGCAGGCGGGACAGGGCCTCCTCCTACGAGCAGTACTTC
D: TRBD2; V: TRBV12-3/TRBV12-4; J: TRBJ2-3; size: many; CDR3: CASSPILAGGMTDTQYF; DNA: TGTGCCAGCAGTCCAATACTAGCGGGAGGGATGACAGATACGCAGTATTTT
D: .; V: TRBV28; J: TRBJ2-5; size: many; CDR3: CASSLYQGPQGPIRETQYF; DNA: TGTGCCAGCAGTTTATACCAGGGACCGCAGGGTCCGATCCGGGAGACCCAGTACTTC
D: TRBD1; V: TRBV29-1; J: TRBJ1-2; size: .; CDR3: CSVEEVMRTGGYTF; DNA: TGCAGCGTTGAAGAGGTTATGAGGACAGGTGGCTACACCTTC
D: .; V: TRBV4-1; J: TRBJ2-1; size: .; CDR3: CASSQPKSQGGPYNEQFF; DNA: TGCGCCAGCAGCCAACCCAAATCGCAGGGGGGACCCTACAATGAGCAGTTCTTC
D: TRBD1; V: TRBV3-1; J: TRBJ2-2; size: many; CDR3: CASSIGQGASELFF; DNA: TGTGCCAGCAGCATAGGACAGGGGGCATCGGAGCTGTTTTTT
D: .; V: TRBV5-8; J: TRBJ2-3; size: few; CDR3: CASSLAKGLGGHTQYF; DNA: TGTGCCAGCAGCTTGGCCAAGGGTTTAGGCGGGCATACGCAGTATTTT
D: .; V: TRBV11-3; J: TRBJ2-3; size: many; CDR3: CASSFSVGTQYF; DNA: TGTGCCAGCAGCTTCTCCGTGGGTACGCAGTATTTT
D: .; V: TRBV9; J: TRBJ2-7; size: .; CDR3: CASSVGTEAYEQYF; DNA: TGTGCCAGCAGCGTAGGGACAGAGGCCTACGAGCAGTACTTC
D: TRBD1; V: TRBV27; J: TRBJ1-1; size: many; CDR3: CASSPTGGGTEAFF; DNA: TGTGCCAGCAGCCCGACAGGGGGCGGCACTGAAGCTTTCTTT
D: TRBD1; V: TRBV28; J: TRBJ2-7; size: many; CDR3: CASSPPGQGPYEQYF; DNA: TGTGCCAGCAGTCCCCCTGGACAGGGCCCCTACGAGCAGTACTTC
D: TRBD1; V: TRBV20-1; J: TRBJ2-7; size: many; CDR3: CSAGDRSSYEQYF; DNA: TGCAGTGCTGGGGACAGGAGCTCCTACGAGCAGTACTTC
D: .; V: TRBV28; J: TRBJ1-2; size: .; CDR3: CASAPEGGRALHGYTF; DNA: TGTGCCAGCGCCCCAGAGGGGGGACGGGCGCTACATGGCTACACCTTC
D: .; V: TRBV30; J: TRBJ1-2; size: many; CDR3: CAWRAAGQSYGYTF; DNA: TGTGCCTGGAGAGCTGCAGGACAAAGCTATGGCTACACCTTC
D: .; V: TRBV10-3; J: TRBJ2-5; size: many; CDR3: CAISGGRAETQYF; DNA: TGTGCCATCAGTGGAGGCAGGGCCGAGACCCAGTACTTC
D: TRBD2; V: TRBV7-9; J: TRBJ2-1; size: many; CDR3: CASSWTRGVGNEQFF; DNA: TGTGCCAGCAGTTGGACTAGAGGAGTTGGCAATGAGCAGTTCTTC
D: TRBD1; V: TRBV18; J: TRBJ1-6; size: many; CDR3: CASSLGQGNSPLHF; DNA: TGTGCCAGCTCCCTCGGACAGGGGAATTCACCCCTCCACTTT
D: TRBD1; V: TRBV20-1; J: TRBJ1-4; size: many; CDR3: CSASRGPGGEKLFF; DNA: TGCAGTGCTAGTAGGGGGCCAGGTGGGGAAAAACTGTTTTTT
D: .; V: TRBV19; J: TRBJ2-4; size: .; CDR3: CASSIGRLQGIAKNIQYF; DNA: TGTGCCAGTAGTATAGGGCGACTTCAGGGAATAGCCAAAAACATTCAGTACTTC
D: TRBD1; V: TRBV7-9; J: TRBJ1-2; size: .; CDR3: CASSSGQGLTYGYTF; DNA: TGTGCCAGCAGCTCGGGACAGGGGCTGACCTATGGCTACACCTTC
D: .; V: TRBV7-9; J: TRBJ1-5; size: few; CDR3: CASSADDQPQHF; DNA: TGTGCCAGCAGCGCCGATGATCAGCCCCAGCATTTT
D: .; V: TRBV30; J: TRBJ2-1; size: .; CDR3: CAWRVWGRGSYNEQFF; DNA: TGTGCCTGGAGGGTATGGGGGCGCGGGTCCTACAATGAGCAGTTCTTC
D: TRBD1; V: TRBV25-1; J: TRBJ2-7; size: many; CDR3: CASSKSGTGGSYEQYF; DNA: TGTGCCAGCAGTAAGTCCGGGACAGGGGGATCCTACGAGCAGTACTTC
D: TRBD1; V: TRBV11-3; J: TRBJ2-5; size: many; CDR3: CASSLGTGAETQYF; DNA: TGTGCCAGCAGCTTAGGGACAGGGGCAGAGACCCAGTACTTC
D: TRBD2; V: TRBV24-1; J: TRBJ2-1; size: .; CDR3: CATSDRSGRKDEQFF; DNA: TGTGCCACCAGTGATAGGAGCGGGAGGAAGGATGAGCAGTTCTTC
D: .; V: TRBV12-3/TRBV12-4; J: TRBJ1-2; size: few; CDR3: CASMGQNYGYTF; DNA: TGTGCCAGCATGGGGCAGAACTATGGCTACACCTTC